The 15 T cell receptor beta chains below all came from one sample that was sequenced in a study of T-cell reconstitution after alpha-beta-depleted transplantation in children. Preparation of the TCRbeta library involved a method that used unique molecular identifiers. TCRdb recomputed calls from the PCR reads with MiXCR, one row per CDR3 protein. The sample has nearly 550,000 distinct CDR3 sequences; around 16% are singletons. The specimen comprised PBMCs from the stem cell graft donor, sampled from the stem cell graft. All receptors come from a human donor who donated a stem cell graft to a child with acute lymphoblastic leukemia.

In its sample, this clonotype was seen many times. The chain links TRBV29-1 to TRBJ2-1, with D tentatively TRBD1 (6 bases). The V end lost 7 bases, the J end lost 5 bases, and 15 bases lay between the germline ends. In germline, CDR1 is SQVTM, CDR2 ANQGSEA. The length of the CDR3 is 13 residues. The chain's CDR3 is CSAQGRSHNEQFF. The CDR3 nucleotides are TGCAGCGCTCAGGGGAGATCCCACAATGAGCAGTTCTTC.

This clonotype was seen many times. The gene calls are TRBV7-3 and TRBJ1-1; D may be TRBD1 (6 bases). Germline V gene lookup returns CDR1 SGHTA and CDR2 FQGTGA. Trimming shortened V by 5 bases and J by 1 base, and 11 bases separated the two germline ends. The CDR3 is made up of 14 amino acids. The CDR3 DNA sequence: TGTGCCAGCAGCCCGACAGGCCCGAACACTGAAGCTTTCTTT. Its protein product is CASSPTGPNTEAFF.

This clonotype has more than one count but fewer than ten. J is TRBJ2-1 and V is TRBV19, with D maybe TRBD2 (6 bases). V was shortened by 6 bases and J by 5 bases, with 20 bases between the two germline ends. Germline CDR1 and CDR2: LNHDA and SQIVND (reference sequence). CDR3 length: 16 amino acids. The CDR3 spells CASREGRVVGNNEQFF. Here the CDR3 DNA reads TGTGCCAGTAGGGAGGGGCGGGTCGTCGGAAACAATGAGCAGTTCTTC.

This chain connects TRBV3-1 to TRBJ2-5; 7 bases are shared with TRBD2. Germline CDR1 LGHDT, CDR2 YNNKEL (reference sequence). The V gene end was trimmed by 0 bases and the J gene end by 2 bases; junction bases not matched to a gene: 6. The CDR3 extends over 16 amino acids. The CDR3 DNA sequence: TGTGCCAGCAGCCAAGAACCAGCGGGATTTCAAGAGACCCAGTACTTC. The encoded protein is CASSQEPAGFQETQYF.

The sample holds a few counts of this clonotype. The CDR3 region has the DNA TGTGCCAGCAGCACCCCCCGGACACCTGAGGCTAGCGAGTACCAAGAGACCCAGTACTTC. It codes for CASSTPRTPEASEYQETQYF. The chain is built from TRBV9 and TRBJ2-5, with D perhaps TRBD2 (6 bases). Trimming took off 4 bases at V and 0 bases at J, with 28 bases between the two ends. The CDR3 is 20 amino acids. Germline CDR1 is SGDLS and CDR2 is YYNGEE.

The gene calls are TRBV5-1 and TRBJ2-1; 10 bases fit TRBD2. The CDR3 runs 15 residues. Germline V lookup: CDR1 SGHRS, CDR2 YFSETQ. J was trimmed by 6 bases and V by 0 bases; bases with no gene match: 3. CDR3 DNA sequence: TGCGCCAGCAGCTTGGTGCCTAGCGGGGGCAATGAGCAGTTCTTC. It specifies CASSLVPSGGNEQFF.

This clonotype was seen a few times. The genes are TRBV11-1 and TRBJ2-5, with D possibly matching TRBD1 (6 bases). Trimming left V 3 bases short and J 4 bases short, with 15 bases between. The CDR3 has 15 amino acids. CDR1 and CDR2 (germline): SGHAT, FQDESV (reference sequence). CDR3 coding DNA: TGTGCCAGCAGCTTGACCCTTGGACAGCCAGAGACCCAGTACTTC. Its translation: CASSLTLGQPETQYF.

Many counts were recorded for this clonotype. V usage is TRBV25-1 and J usage is TRBJ1-1, with TRBD1 matching over 7 bases. This CDR3 is 19 amino acids long. Germline CDR1 MGHDK, CDR2 SYGVNS. The junction had 18 bases not matched to a gene; V was cut back by 4 bases and J by 1 base. In DNA form, the CDR3 reads TGTGCCAGCAGTGTCCCCTTAGGGTCCCCGGGACAGCCGAACACTGAAGCTTTCTTT. Translating gives CASSVPLGSPGQPNTEAFF. Full variable domain (rest looked up from reference TRBV25-1 and TRBJ1-1): EADIYQTPRYLVIGTGKKITLECSQTMGHDKMYWYQQDPGMELHLIHYSYGVNSTEKGDLSSESTVSRIRTEHFPLTLESARPSHTSQYLCASSVPLGSPGQPNTEAFFGQGTRLTVV.

The chain employs TRBV9 and TRBJ1-1; 7 nucleotides align to TRBD1. CDR1 and CDR2 (germline): SGDLS, YYNGEE. This CDR3 contains 15 residues. J lost 2 bases, V lost 3 bases, and 7 bases had no gene match. The CDR3 coding sequence is TGTGCCAGCAGCGCAACCGGGACAGCCAACACTGAAGCTTTCTTT. The encoded protein is CASSATGTANTEAFF.

This clonotype occurred a few times. The rearrangement links TRBV7-6 to TRBJ2-2; the D gene is possibly TRBD1 (6 bases). The V and J ends lost 0 bases and 7 bases respectively, with 15 bases between them. Germline-derived CDR1 and CDR2 are SGHVS and FNYEAQ. CDR3 size: 16 residues. In nucleotides, the CDR3 is TGTGCCAGCAGCTTAGCGCACGGCAGGGGTGGCGGGGAGCTGTTTTTT. It translates to CASSLAHGRGGGELFF.

The chain links TRBV7-3 to TRBJ2-5; 11 bases are shared with TRBD2. This CDR3 is 16 amino acids long. V gave up 3 bases and J gave up 2 bases; unmatched junction bases: 5. Germline lookup yields CDR1 SGHTA and CDR2 FQGTGA. CDR3 sequence (DNA): TGTGCCAGCAGCTTGCGGACTAGCGGGCTTCAAGAGACCCAGTACTTC. Its translation: CASSLRTSGLQETQYF.

This clonotype has only a few counts. The chain recombines TRBV20-1 with TRBJ2-3, with D perhaps matching TRBD1 (5 bases). The germline V gene has CDR1 DFQATT and CDR2 SNEGSKA (reference sequence). V was clipped by 3 bases and J by 6 bases, with 19 bases between them. The CDR3 spans 15 residues. Written as DNA, the CDR3 is TGCAGTGCTAGTCTGGACAACCAATTTTGGGATACGCAGTATTTT. Its protein product is CSASLDNQFWDTQYF.

This clonotype was counted between two and nine times. The rearrangement uses TRBV12-3 or TRBV12-4 and TRBJ2-1; D is undetermined. This CDR3 has 11 amino acids. V lost 5 bases and J lost 12, with 11 bases in between. CDR3 sequence reads: CASSISLRQFF. The CDR3 DNA reads as TGTGCCAGCAGTATATCTTTGCGGCAGTTCTTC.

The chain has TRBV9 and TRBJ1-5, with 9 bases that match TRBD1. CDR1 is SGDLS and CDR2 is YYNGEE in the germline V gene. The CDR3 spans 16 residues. With 4 bases clipped from V and 4 bases from J, the junction kept 9 bases outside the gene matches. This CDR3 reads CASSPSDRGLNQPQHF. The CDR3 nucleotides are TGTGCCAGCAGCCCATCGGACAGGGGCTTAAATCAGCCCCAGCATTTT. The full variable domain, with the rest looked up from reference TRBV9 and TRBJ1-5, is DSGVTQTPKHLITATGQRVTLRCSPRSGDLSVYWYQQSLDQGLQFLIQYYNGEERAKGNILERFSAQQFPDLHSELNLSSLELGDSALYFCASSPSDRGLNQPQHFGDGTRLSIL.

This clonotype was picked up many times. V and J are TRBV12-3 or TRBV12-4 and TRBJ2-4; D unclear. The CDR3 length is 10 residues. With 1 base removed from V and 9 bases from J, the gap between germline ends came to 1 base. CDR3 nucleotide sequence: TGTGCCAGCAGTTTAGGCATTCAGTACTTC. Its protein is CASSLGIQYF.